Sequencing of this TCR beta chain was carried out in a study of cytomegalovirus exposure and HLA in healthy donors. Note on this clone: What it binds is unknown.

Study outcomes and limitations: Researchers reported in a later analysis that common viral pathogens appeared linked to several top clusters.

Vbeta (60) and Jbeta (13) primers were used in the PCR. The protocol was immunoSEQ multiplex PCR, while the TCRdb copy is restricted to in-frame clones and leaves out a portion. The sample yields over 100,000 clones, 60% to 85% seen once. The TCR originated in a female donor in good health and CMV-seropositive. Specimen: PBMCs.

CDR3 nucleotide sequence: TGTGCCACCAGCGAGTATAGCGGCCAACTCTACGAGCAGTACTTC. As protein: CATSEYSGQLYEQYF. V gene TRBV15 combines with J gene TRBJ2-7; a weak D match, TRBD2 (6 bases). Germline V gene lookup returns CDR1 LNHNV and CDR2 YYDKDF (reference sequence). CDR3 length: 15 residues. The V end lost 5 bases, the J end lost 3 bases, and 17 bases lay between the germline ends.